The following is a T cell receptor (beta chain) sequence with its context. Its antigen is as yet unknown. This CDR3 has 12 amino acids. Deletions cut 4 bases from V and 6 bases from J, with 6 bases between. Germline-derived CDR1 and CDR2 are SGHNT and YENEEA. The sample is drawn from a study of cytomegalovirus exposure and HLA in healthy donors. Across the whole study: There were around 100 million unique TCR beta sequences, drawn from roughly 200 million T cells, in an earlier analysis. Study conclusions and caveats: Presence/absence analyses took donor sequencing depth as roughly uniform.

With 60 Vbeta and 13 Jbeta primers, the PCR was carried out. Only in-frame clones appear in the TCRdb table, and some are missing; sequencing was by immunoSEQ multiplex PCR. Its table lists 200,000 to 250,000 clones. The material sequenced was PBMCs. The gene calls are TRBV11-3 and TRBJ2-2; the D is unclear. This receptor was identified in a young woman in good health and CMV-seropositive. The CDR3 DNA reads TGTGCCAGCAGCTCCCCTGCCGGGGAGCTGTTTTTT. It translates to CASSSPAGELFF.